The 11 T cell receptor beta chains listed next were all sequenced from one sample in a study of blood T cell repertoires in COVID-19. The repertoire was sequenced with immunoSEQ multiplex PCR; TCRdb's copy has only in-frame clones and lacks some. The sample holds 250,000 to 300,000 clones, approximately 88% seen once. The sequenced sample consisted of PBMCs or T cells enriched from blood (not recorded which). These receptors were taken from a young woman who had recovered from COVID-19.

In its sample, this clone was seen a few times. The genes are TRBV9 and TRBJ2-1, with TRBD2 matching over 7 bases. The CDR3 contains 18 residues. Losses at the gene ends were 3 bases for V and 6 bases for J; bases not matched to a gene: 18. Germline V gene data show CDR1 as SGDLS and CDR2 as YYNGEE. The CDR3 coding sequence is TGTGCCAGCAGCGAGAGGGTGGGGATACGGGAGGAAAGCAATGAGCAGTTCTTC. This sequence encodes CASSERVGIREESNEQFF. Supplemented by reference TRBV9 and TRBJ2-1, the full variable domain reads DSGVTQTPKHLITATGQRVTLRCSPRSGDLSVYWYQQSLDQGLQFLIQYYNGEERAKGNILERFSAQQFPDLHSELNLSSLELGDSALYFCASSERVGIREESNEQFFGPGTRLTVL.

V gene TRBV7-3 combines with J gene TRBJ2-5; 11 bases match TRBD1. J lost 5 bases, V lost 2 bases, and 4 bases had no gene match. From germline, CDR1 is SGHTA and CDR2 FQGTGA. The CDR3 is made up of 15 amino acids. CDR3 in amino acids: CASSLGTGGQETQYF. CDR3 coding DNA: TGTGCCAGCAGCTTAGGGACAGGGGGGCAGGAGACCCAGTACTTC.

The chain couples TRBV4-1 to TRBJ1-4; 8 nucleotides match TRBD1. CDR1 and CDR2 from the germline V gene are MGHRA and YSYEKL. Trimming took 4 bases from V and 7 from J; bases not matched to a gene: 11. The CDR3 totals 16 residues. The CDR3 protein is CASSLGGQGISEKLFF. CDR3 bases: TGCGCCAGCAGCCTAGGAGGACAGGGTATATCTGAAAAACTGTTTTTT.

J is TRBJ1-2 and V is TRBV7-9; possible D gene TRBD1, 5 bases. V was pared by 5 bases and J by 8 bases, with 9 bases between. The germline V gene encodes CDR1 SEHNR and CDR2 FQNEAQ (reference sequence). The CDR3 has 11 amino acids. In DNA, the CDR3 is TGTGCCAGCAGCATCAACAGGGGCTACACCTTC. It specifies CASSINRGYTF. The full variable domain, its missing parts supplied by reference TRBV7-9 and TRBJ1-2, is DTGVSQNPRHKITKRGQNVTFRCDPISEHNRLYWYRQTLGQGPEFLTYFQNEAQLEKSRLLSDRFSAERPKGSFSTLEIQRTEQGDSAMYLCASSINRGYTFGSGTRLTVV.

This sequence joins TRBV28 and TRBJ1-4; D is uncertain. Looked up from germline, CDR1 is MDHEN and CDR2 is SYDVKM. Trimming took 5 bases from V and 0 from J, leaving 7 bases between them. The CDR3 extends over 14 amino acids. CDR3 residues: CASSPFTTNEKLFF. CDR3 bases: TGTGCCAGCAGTCCCTTTACAACTAATGAAAAACTGTTTTTT.

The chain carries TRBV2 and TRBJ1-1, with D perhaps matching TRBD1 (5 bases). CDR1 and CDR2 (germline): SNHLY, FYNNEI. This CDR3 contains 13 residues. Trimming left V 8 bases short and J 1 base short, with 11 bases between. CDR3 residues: CASQGLQNTEAFF. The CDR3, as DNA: TGTGCCAGCCAGGGACTCCAGAACACTGAAGCTTTCTTT.

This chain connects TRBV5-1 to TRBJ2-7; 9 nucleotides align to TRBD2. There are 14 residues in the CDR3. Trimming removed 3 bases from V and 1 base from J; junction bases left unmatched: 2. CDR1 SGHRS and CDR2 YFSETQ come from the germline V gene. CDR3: CASSSLAGSYEQYF. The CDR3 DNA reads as TGCGCCAGCAGCTCCCTAGCGGGATCCTACGAGCAGTACTTC.

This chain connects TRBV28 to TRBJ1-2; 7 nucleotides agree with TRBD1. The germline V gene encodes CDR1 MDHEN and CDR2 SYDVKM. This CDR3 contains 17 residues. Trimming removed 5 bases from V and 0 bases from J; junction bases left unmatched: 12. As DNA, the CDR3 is TGTGCCAGCAGTCGAGAGCTCACAGGGGTGACTAACTATGGCTACACCTTC. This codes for CASSRELTGVTNYGYTF.

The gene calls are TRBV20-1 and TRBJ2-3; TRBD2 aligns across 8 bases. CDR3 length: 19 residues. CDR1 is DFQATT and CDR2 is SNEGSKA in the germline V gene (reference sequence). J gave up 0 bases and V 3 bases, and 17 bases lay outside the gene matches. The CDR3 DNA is TGCAGTGCTAGTTGGGTGAGCGGGAGTTACCCCACTAGCACAGATACGCAGTATTTT. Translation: CSASWVSGSYPTSTDTQYF.

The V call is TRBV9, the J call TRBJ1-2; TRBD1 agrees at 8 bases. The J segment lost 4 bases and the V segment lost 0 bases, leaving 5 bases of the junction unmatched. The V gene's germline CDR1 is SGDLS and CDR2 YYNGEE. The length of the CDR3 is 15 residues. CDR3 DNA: TGTGCCAGCAGCGTAGACAGGGACAGGTCCTATGGCTACACCTTC. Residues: CASSVDRDRSYGYTF.

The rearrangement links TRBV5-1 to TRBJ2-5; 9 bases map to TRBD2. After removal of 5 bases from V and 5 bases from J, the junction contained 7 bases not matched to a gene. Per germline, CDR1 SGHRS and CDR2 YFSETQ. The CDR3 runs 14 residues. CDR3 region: CASRIGTSKETQYF. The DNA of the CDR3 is TGCGCCAGCAGGATCGGGACTAGCAAGGAGACCCAGTACTTC.